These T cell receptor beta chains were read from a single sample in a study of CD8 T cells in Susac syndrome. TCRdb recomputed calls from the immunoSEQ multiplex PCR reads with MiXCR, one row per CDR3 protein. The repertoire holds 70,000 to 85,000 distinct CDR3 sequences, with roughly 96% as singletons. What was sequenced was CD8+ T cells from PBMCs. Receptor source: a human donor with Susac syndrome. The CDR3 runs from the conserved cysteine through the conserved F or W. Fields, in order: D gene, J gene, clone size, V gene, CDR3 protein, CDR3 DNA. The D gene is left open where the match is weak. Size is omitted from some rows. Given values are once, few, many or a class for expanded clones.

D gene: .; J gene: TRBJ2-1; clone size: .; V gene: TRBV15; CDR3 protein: CATSRGTLTYNEQFF; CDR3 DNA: TGTGCCACCAGCAGGGGAACCCTGACCTACAATGAGCAGTTCTTC
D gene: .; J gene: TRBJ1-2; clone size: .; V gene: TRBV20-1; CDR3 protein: CSAAHRSDGYTF; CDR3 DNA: TGCAGTGCTGCCCACAGGTCTGACGGCTACACCTTC
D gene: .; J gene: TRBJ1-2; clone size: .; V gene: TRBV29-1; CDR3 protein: CSVEDPQGRDNYGYTF; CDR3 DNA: TGCAGCGTTGAAGATCCGCAGGGAAGGGATAACTATGGCTACACCTTC
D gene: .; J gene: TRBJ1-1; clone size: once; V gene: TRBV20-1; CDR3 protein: CSARGGQDQAEAFF; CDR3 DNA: TGCAGTGCTAGAGGCGGGCAAGACCAAGCTGAAGCTTTCTTT
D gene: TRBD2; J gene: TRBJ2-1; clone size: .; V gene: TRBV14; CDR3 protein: CASNKAGGLSDEQFF; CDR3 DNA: TGTGCCAGCAATAAGGCGGGAGGACTATCGGATGAGCAGTTCTTC
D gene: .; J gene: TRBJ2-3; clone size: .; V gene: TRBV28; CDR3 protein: CASSLRSDSTDTQYF; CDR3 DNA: TGTGCCAGCAGTTTACGTAGCGACAGCACAGATACGCAGTATTTT
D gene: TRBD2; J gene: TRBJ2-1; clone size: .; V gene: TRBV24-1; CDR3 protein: CATRGLAGNEQFF; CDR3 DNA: TGTGCCACCAGGGGACTAGCAGGCAATGAGCAGTTCTTC
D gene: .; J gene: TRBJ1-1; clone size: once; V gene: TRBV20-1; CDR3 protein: CSASYEGTEAFF; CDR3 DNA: TGCAGTGCTAGTTATGAGGGTACTGAAGCTTTCTTT
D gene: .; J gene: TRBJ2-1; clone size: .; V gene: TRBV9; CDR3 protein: CASSVGSGARYNEQFF; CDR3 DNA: TGTGCCAGCAGCGTAGGGTCAGGGGCCCGCTACAATGAGCAGTTCTTC
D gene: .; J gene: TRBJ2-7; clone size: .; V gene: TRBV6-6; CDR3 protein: CASSRLDSTTYEQYF; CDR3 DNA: TGTGCCAGCAGCCGATTGGACAGCACGACCTACGAGCAGTACTTC
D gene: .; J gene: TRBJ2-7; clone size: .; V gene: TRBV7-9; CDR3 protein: CASSLIGRGSEQYF; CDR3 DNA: TGTGCCAGCAGCCTCATCGGTCGGGGATCCGAGCAGTACTTC
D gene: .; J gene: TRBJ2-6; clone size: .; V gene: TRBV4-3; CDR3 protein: CASSQDSNSGANVLTF; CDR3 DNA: TGCGCCAGCAGCCAAGACAGTAACTCTGGGGCCAACGTCCTGACTTTC
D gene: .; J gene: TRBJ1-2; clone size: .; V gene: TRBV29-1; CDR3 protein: CSVEVPAGRALSSQYGYTF; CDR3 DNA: TGCAGCGTTGAAGTACCCGCTGGCCGGGCCCTATCGTCTCAATATGGCTACACCTTC
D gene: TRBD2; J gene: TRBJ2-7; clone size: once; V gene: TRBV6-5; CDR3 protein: CASSYGLAGDYEQYF; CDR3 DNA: TGTGCCAGCAGTTACGGACTAGCGGGGGACTACGAGCAGTACTTC
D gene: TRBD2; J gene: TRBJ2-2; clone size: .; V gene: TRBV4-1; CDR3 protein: CASSLRLAGHWELFF; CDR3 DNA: TGCGCCAGCAGCCTACGACTAGCGGGACATTGGGAGCTGTTTTTT
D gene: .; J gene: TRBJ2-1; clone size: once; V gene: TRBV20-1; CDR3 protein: CSAREAAGVDFNEQFF; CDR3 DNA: TGCAGTGCTAGAGAGGCCGCGGGCGTAGACTTCAATGAGCAGTTCTTC
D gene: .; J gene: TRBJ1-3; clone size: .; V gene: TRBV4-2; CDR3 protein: CASSQGLNGLENTIYF; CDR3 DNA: TGTGCCAGCAGCCAAGGGCTTAACGGATTGGAAAACACCATATATTTT
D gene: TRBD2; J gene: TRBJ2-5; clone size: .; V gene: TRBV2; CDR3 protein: CASSDGTSGDQETQYF; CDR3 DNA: TGTGCCAGCAGCGACGGGACTAGCGGGGATCAAGAGACCCAGTACTTC
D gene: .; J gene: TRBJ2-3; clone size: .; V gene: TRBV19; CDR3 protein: CASSPRRGSADTQYF; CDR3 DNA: TGTGCCAGTAGTCCTCGACGAGGAAGCGCAGATACGCAGTATTTT
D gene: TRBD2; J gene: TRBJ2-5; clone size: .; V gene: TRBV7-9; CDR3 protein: CASSPSGLAGRYQETQYF; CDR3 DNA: TGTGCCAGCAGCCCTTCCGGCCTAGCGGGGAGATACCAAGAGACCCAGTACTTC
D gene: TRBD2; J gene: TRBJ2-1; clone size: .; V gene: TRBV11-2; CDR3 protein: CASSLGHRTGLAGAISSYNEQFF; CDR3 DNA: TGTGCCAGCAGCTTAGGCCACCGGACGGGACTAGCGGGAGCCATAAGCTCCTACAATGAGCAGTTCTTC
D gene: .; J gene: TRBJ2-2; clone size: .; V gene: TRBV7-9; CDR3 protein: CASSLDGELFF; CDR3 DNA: TGTGCCAGCAGCTTAGACGGGGAGCTGTTTTTT
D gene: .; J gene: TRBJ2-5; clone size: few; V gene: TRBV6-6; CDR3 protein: CASSGQQETQYF; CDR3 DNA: TGTGCCAGCAGTGGACAGCAAGAGACCCAGTACTTC
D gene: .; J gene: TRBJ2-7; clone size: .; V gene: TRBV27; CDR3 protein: CASSLNRVYEQYF; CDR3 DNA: TGTGCCAGCAGTTTAAACAGGGTGTACGAGCAGTACTTC
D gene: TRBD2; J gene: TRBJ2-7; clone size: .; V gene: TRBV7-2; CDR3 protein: CASSHWTSGSYEQYF; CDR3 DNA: TGTGCCAGCAGCCATTGGACTAGCGGGAGCTACGAGCAGTACTTC
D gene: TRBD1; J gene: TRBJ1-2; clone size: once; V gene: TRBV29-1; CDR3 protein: CSVEGAQGESGYTF; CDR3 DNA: TGCAGCGTTGAAGGCGCACAGGGGGAGTCTGGCTACACCTTC
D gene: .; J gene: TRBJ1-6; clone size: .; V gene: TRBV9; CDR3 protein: CASQTGLNSPLHF; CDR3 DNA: TGTGCCAGCCAGACAGGTCTTAATTCACCCCTCCACTTT
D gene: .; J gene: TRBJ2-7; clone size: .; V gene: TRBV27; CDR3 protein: CANPLSYEQYF; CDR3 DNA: TGTGCCAATCCACTCTCCTACGAGCAGTACTTC
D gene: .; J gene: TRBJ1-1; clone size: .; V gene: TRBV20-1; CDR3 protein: CSAPRGPEAFF; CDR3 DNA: TGCAGTGCCCCCCGGGGACCTGAAGCTTTCTTT